A selection of T cell receptor beta chains follows, all from one sample in a study of shared clonotypes between healthy human individuals. Generated by immunoSEQ multiplex PCR, the TCRdb table keeps only in-frame clones and is missing some. The sample holds over a million clones, approximately 97% seen once. What was sequenced was naive CD4+ T cells sorted from blood. The receptors originated from a man under 40 in good health. CDR3s include the opening cysteine and the closing phenylalanine or tryptophan. D genes are given only for firm matches. Clone size appears in some rows only: once, few, many, or a class for an expanded clone.

d_gene	v_gene	abundance	j_gene	CDR3nt	CDR3aa
NA	TRBV15	NA	TRBJ2-3	TGTGCCACCAGCAGTTACGGGACTGGCACAGATACGCAGTATTTT	CATSSYGTGTDTQYF
NA	TRBV28	NA	TRBJ2-4	TGTGCCAGCATGGACTGGGGGGAAAACATTCAGTACTTC	CASMDWGENIQYF
NA	TRBV29-1	NA	TRBJ1-3	TGCAGCGCCACGCTGGCAGCCGGAAACACCATATATTTT	CSATLAAGNTIYF
TRBD2	TRBV5-1	NA	TRBJ2-1	TGCGCCAGCAGCTTGGTGACTAGCGGGAGCCAGGTTTATGAGCAGTTCTTC	CASSLVTSGSQVYEQFF
TRBD2	TRBV5-1	once	TRBJ2-1	TGCGCCAGCAGCTTGGGGGTCCTAGCGGGAGGTCGGAATGAGCAGTTCTTC	CASSLGVLAGGRNEQFF
TRBD2	TRBV27	NA	TRBJ2-1	TGTGCCAGCCAGCCCCGAGGGACTAGCGGAGATGAGCAGTTCTTC	CASQPRGTSGDEQFF
TRBD1	TRBV28	once	TRBJ2-7	TGTGCCAGCAGTCTCTCCGGGACAGGGCCCTACGAGCAGTACTTC	CASSLSGTGPYEQYF
TRBD2	TRBV9	NA	TRBJ2-1	TGTGCCAGCAGTCCTCTGGCGGGAGTAAGAGAGCAGTTCTTC	CASSPLAGVREQFF
NA	TRBV19	NA	TRBJ2-1	TGTGCCAGTAGTATCGGACGCCGGGGGCCCTACAATGAGCAGTTCTTC	CASSIGRRGPYNEQFF
TRBD1	TRBV2	NA	TRBJ2-1	TGTGCCAGCAGTGTACAGGGGGGCTACAATGAGCAGTTCTTC	CASSVQGGYNEQFF
NA	TRBV20-1	NA	TRBJ2-1	TGCAGTGCTCTTGATAGCTCGCGTCCGTTCTTC	CSALDSSRPFF
TRBD1	TRBV5-4	NA	TRBJ2-1	TGTGCCAGCAGTCTACAGGGGGGAATCTACAATGAGCAGTTCTTC	CASSLQGGIYNEQFF
NA	TRBV11-3	NA	TRBJ2-3	TGTGCCAGCAGCCCAATGGGGCCTTCGGATACGCAGTATTTT	CASSPMGPSDTQYF
NA	TRBV9	NA	TRBJ2-2	TGTGCCAGCAGCGTAGGTGTCGGGGAGCTGTTTTTT	CASSVGVGELFF
NA	TRBV19	NA	TRBJ1-5	TGTGCCAGTAGTAGGCAGGGCGGTAGCAATCAGCCCCAGCATTTT	CASSRQGGSNQPQHF